Below are 9 T cell receptor beta chains sequenced from a single sample in a study of T cell responses to AZD1222 COVID-19 vaccine. Assay used: immunoSEQ multiplex PCR; TCRdb lists only in-frame clones, some missing. The table records fewer than 150,000 clones, 75% to 95% of them present only once. The input for sequencing was peripheral blood, taken on day 0 of AZD1222 vaccination. These receptor sequences come from an adult in good health.

This clone has just one count. This rearrangement joins TRBV3-1 (or the pseudogene TRBV3-2) to TRBJ1-5; D gene uncertain. V dropped 1 base and J dropped 0 bases, with 7 bases sitting between them. The CDR3 totals 15 residues. CDR1 LGHDT and CDR2 YNNKEL come from the germline V gene (reference sequence). The CDR3 reads CASSQGVNSNQPQHF. The CDR3 DNA reads as TGTGCCAGCAGCCAAGGGGTGAATAGCAATCAGCCCCAGCATTTT.

This chain uses TRBV30 with TRBJ2-7; D is possibly TRBD2 (5 bases). The V gene lost 3 bases and the J gene lost 3 bases, with 9 bases spanning the gap. Germline lookup yields CDR1 GTSNPN and CDR2 SVGIG (reference sequence). The CDR3 is 12 residues long. CDR3 protein: CAWRDRGYEQYF. CDR3 sequence (DNA): TGTGCCTGGAGGGACCGGGGCTACGAGCAGTACTTC.

Comment on this clone: Other DNA sequences in the sample encode the same CDR3. This chain connects TRBV5-1 to TRBJ1-1; D is perhaps TRBD1 (5 bases). V gave up 0 bases and J gave up 4 bases, with 10 bases separating them. The CDR3 runs 14 residues. The germline V gene encodes CDR1 SGHRS and CDR2 YFSETQ. This CDR3 is CASSLGQGRTEAFF. CDR3 nucleotide sequence: TGCGCCAGCAGCTTGGGTCAGGGCCGCACTGAAGCTTTCTTT.

This sequence joins TRBV19 and TRBJ2-7, with D perhaps TRBD1 (6 bases). V lost 5 bases to trimming and J lost 4 bases, with 15 bases between them. Germline V gene lookup returns CDR1 LNHDA and CDR2 SQIVND (reference sequence). The CDR3 totals 14 residues. CDR3 residues: CASSVTGSPYEQYF. CDR3 DNA: TGTGCCAGTAGTGTAACAGGGTCTCCGTACGAGCAGTACTTC.

The chain couples TRBV18 to TRBJ1-1; 7 bases agree with TRBD1. V shed 0 bases, J shed 10 bases, and the junction held 11 bases outside the gene matches. The CDR3 length is 15 residues. Germline-derived CDR1 and CDR2 are KGHSH and LQKENI. The DNA of the CDR3 is TGTGCCAGCTCACCACCTTTGAACCGGGACAGTAGAGCTTTCTTT. It encodes CASSPPLNRDSRAFF.

Written as DNA, the CDR3 is TGTGCCAGCAGTTGGGGACAGCGCACAGATACGCAGTATTTT. As protein: CASSWGQRTDTQYF. The chain couples TRBV7-9 to TRBJ2-3, with TRBD1 matching 7 bases. V gave up 6 bases and J gave up 1 base; unmatched junction bases: 4. Per the germline V gene, CDR1 is SEHNR and CDR2 is FQNEAQ (reference sequence). The CDR3 loop spans 14 amino acids.

Written as DNA, the CDR3 is TGTGCCAGCAGTACGGAGGGATCCACTGAAGCTTTCTTT. This codes for CASSTEGSTEAFF. This chain joins TRBV2 and TRBJ1-1; D is ambiguous. Trimming pared 5 bases from V and 4 bases from J, leaving 11 bases between. The CDR3 contains 13 residues. The germline V gene encodes CDR1 SNHLY and CDR2 FYNNEI.

The chain employs TRBV6-5 and TRBJ1-1, with D possibly TRBD1 on 6 matching bases. With 4 bases removed from V and 1 base from J, the gap between germline ends came to 13 bases. Per the germline V gene, CDR1 is MNHEY and CDR2 is SVGAGI. The CDR3 is 15 amino acids. The CDR3 sequence is CASSWQSTGNTEAFF. In DNA form, the CDR3 reads TGTGCCAGCAGTTGGCAATCGACAGGGAACACTGAAGCTTTCTTT.

The chain recombines TRBV4-3 with TRBJ1-2, with unresolved D. Germline CDR1 LGHNA, CDR2 YSLEER. The V and J ends lost 0 bases and 4 bases respectively, with 12 bases between them. The CDR3 totals 15 residues. The CDR3 sequence is CASSQEGHWAYGYTF. In nucleotides, the CDR3 is TGCGCCAGCAGCCAAGAAGGGCATTGGGCCTATGGCTACACCTTC.